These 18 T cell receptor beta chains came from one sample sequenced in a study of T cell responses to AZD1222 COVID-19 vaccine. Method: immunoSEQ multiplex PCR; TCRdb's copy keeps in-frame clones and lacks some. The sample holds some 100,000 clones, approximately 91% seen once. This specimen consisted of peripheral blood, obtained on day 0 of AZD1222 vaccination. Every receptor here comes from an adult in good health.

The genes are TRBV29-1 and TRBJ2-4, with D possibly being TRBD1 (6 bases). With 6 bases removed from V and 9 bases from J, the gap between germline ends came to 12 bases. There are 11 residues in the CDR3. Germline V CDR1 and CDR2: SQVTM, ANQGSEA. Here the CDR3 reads CSVLQGGIQYF. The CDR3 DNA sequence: TGCAGCGTGCTACAGGGTGGCATTCAGTACTTC. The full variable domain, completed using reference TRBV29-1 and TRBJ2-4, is SAVISQKPSRDICQRGTSLTIQCQVDSQVTMMFWYRQQPGQSLTLIATANQGSEATYESGFVIDKFPISRPNLTFSTLTVSNMSPEDSSIYLCSVLQGGIQYFGAGTRLSVL.

CDR3 residues: CASSQDAIAGGFDEQYF. CDR3 coding DNA: TGTGCCAGCAGCCAAGATGCGATAGCGGGAGGGTTCGACGAGCAGTACTTC. V is TRBV3-1 (or the pseudogene TRBV3-2) and J is TRBJ2-7; 11 bases are shared with TRBD2. After removal of 0 bases from V and 5 bases from J, the junction contained 9 bases not matched to a gene. This CDR3 region has 17 residues. The germline CDR1 and CDR2 sequences are LGHDT and YNNKEL (reference sequence).

CDR3 in amino acids: CASSWRQGNTIYF. Written as DNA, the CDR3 is TGTGCCAGTAGTTGGCGGCAGGGAAACACCATATATTTT. The chain recombines TRBV19 with TRBJ1-3; unclear D gene. This CDR3 has 13 amino acids. V lost 5 bases and J 4 bases, leaving 9 bases between the germline ends. Germline V CDR1 and CDR2: LNHDA, SQIVND (reference sequence). The full variable domain, with the rest looked up from reference TRBV19 and TRBJ1-3, is DGGITQSPKYLFRKEGQNVTLSCEQNLNHDAMYWYRQDPGQGLRLIYYSQIVNDFQKGDIAEGYSVSREKKESFPLTVTSAQKNPTAFYLCASSWRQGNTIYFGEGSWLTVV.

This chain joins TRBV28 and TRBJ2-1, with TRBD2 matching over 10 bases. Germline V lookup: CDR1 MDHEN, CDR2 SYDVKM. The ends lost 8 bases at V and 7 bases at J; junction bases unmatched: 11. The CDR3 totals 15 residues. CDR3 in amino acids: CASSAGASGRNEQFF. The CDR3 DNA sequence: TGTGCCAGCTCGGCCGGGGCTAGCGGGAGAAATGAGCAGTTCTTC.

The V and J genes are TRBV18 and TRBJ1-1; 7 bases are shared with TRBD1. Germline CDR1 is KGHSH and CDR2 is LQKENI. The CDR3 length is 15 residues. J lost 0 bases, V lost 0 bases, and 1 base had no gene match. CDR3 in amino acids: CASSPPGQLNTEAFF. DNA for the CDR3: TGTGCCAGCTCACCACCGGGACAGTTGAACACTGAAGCTTTCTTT.

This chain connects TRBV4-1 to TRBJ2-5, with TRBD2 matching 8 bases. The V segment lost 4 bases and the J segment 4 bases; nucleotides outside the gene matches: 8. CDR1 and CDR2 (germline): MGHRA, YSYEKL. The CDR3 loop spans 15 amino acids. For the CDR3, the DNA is TGCGCCAGCAGCCTGGGTGCGGGGGGCGGAGAGACCCAGTACTTC. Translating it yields CASSLGAGGGETQYF.

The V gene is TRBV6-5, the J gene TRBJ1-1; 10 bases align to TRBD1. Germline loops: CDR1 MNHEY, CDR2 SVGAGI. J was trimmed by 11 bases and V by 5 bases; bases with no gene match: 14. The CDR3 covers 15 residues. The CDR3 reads CASSTWGQGQVIAFF. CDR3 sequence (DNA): TGTGCCAGCAGTACGTGGGGACAGGGGCAAGTGATCGCTTTCTTT.

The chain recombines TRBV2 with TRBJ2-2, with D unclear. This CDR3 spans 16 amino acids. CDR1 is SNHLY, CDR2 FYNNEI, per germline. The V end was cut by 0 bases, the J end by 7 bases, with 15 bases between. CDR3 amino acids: CASSEALPGSGGELFF. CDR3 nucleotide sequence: TGTGCCAGCAGTGAAGCTCTACCAGGTTCAGGCGGGGAGCTGTTTTTT. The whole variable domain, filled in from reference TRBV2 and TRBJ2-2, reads EPEVTQTPSHQVTQMGQEVILRCVPISNHLYFYWYRQILGQKVEFLVSFYNNEISEKSEIFDDQFSVERPDGSNFTLKIRSTKLEDSAMYFCASSEALPGSGGELFFGEGSRLTVL.

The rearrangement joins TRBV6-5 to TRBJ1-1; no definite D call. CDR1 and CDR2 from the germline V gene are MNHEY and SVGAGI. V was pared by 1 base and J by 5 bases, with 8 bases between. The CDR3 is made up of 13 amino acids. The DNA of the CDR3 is TGTGCCAGCAGTTACTTCGGTAGGACTGAAGCTTTCTTT. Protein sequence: CASSYFGRTEAFF.

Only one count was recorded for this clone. Written as DNA, the CDR3 is TGTGCCAGCAGTGAAAGGGGGTCAGAGTGGAACGAGCAGTACTTC. Protein product: CASSERGSEWNEQYF. The V call is TRBV2, the J call TRBJ2-7; D perhaps matches TRBD1 (6 bases). Germline V gene lookup returns CDR1 SNHLY and CDR2 FYNNEI. V dropped 2 bases and J dropped 5 bases, with 16 bases sitting between them. The CDR3 has 15 amino acids.

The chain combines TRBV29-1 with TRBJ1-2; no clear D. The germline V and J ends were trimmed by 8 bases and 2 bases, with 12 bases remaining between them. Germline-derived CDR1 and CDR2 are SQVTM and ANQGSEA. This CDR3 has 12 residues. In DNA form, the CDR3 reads TGCAGCACGGACGGTCAGAACTATGGCTACACCTTC. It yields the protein CSTDGQNYGYTF.

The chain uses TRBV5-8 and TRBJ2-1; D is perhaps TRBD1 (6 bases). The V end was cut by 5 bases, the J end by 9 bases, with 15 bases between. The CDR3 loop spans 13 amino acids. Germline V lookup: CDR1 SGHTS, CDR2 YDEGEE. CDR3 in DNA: TGTGCCAGCAGACACTCAGGGGCAGGTGAGCAGTTCTTC. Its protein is CASRHSGAGEQFF.

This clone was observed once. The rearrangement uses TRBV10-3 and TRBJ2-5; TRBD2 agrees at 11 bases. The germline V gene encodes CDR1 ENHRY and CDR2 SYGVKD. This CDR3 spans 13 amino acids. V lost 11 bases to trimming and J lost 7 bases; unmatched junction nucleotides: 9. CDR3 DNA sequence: TGTGCCGGAAGGGGACTAGCGGACGGGACCCAGTACTTC. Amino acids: CAGRGLADGTQYF.

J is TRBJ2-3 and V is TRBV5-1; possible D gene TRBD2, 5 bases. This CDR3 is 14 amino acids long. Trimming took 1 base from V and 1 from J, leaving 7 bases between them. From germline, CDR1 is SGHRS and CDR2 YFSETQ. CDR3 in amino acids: CASSLFGGTDTQYF. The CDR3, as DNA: TGCGCCAGCAGCTTGTTCGGGGGCACAGATACGCAGTATTTT.

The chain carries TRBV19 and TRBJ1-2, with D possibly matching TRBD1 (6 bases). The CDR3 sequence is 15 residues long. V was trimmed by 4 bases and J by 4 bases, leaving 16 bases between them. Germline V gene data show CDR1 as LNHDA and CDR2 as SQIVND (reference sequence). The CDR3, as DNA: TGTGCCAGTAGTACCCAGGGGACACCGGTCTATGGCTACACCTTC. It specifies CASSTQGTPVYGYTF.

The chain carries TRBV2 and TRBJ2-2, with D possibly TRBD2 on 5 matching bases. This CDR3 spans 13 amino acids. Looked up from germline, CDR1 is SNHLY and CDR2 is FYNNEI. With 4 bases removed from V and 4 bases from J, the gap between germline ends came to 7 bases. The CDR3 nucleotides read TGTGCCAGCAGTGTACTAGTCACCGGGGAGCTGTTTTTT. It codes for CASSVLVTGELFF.

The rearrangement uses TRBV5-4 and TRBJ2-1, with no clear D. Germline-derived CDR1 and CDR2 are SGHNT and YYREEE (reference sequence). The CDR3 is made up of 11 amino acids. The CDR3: CAFVGYNEQFF. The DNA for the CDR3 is TGTGCTTTTGTCGGGTACAATGAGCAGTTCTTC. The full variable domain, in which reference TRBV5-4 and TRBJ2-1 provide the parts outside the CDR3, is ETGVTQSPTHLIKTRGQQVTLRCSSQSGHNTVSWYQQALGQGPQFIFQYYREEENGRGNFPPRFSGLQFPNYSSELNVNALELDDSALYLCAFVGYNEQFFGPGTRLTVL.

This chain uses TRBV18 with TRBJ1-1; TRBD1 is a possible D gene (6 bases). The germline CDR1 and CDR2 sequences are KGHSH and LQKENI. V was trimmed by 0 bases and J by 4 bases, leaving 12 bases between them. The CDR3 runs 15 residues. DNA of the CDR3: TGTGCCAGCTCACCACCGAGCAGGGGAAGCACTGAAGCTTTCTTT. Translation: CASSPPSRGSTEAFF.